The present T cell receptor beta chain was sequenced within a study of patients and donors after allogeneic stem cell transplantation. The V segment lost 5 bases and the J segment 6 bases; nucleotides outside the gene matches: 0. The CDR3 has 12 residues. The V gene's germline CDR1 is SEHNR and CDR2 FQNEAQ (reference sequence). MiXCR was run by TCRdb on the RT-PCR reads, yielding one entry per CDR3 protein. The table records approximately 150,000 distinct CDR3 sequences, around 30% of them present only once. This receptor was obtained from a human donor who was either an allogeneic HSCT recipient or a stem cell or donor lymphocyte infusion donor (not recorded which). It is not recorded whose cells these are; they may come from a transplant donor. Sequenced material: blood, either unsorted or a sorted T cell fraction (not recorded which). The V call is TRBV7-9, the J call TRBJ2-1, with 8 bases aligning to TRBD2. The CDR3 loop is CASSTSGNEQFF. CDR3 bases: TGTGCCAGCAGCACTAGCGGCAATGAGCAGTTCTTC.